The entry that follows covers one T cell receptor (beta chain) sequence. Germline CDR1 MNHEY, CDR2 SMNVEV (reference sequence). This CDR3 is 14 amino acids long. With V trimmed by 6 bases and J by 5 bases, 7 bases remained unmatched. The record originates from a study of blood T cell repertoires in COVID-19. Study as a whole: The United States, Italy and Spain provided the acute and convalescent COVID-19 samples. T cells, B-cell-depleted T cells, or PBMCs supplied cDNA or gDNA.

Libraries were prepared by immunoSEQ multiplex PCR; TCRdb keeps only in-frame clonotypes and omits some of them. The sample includes 150,000 to 200,000 clones, 80% of them seen just once. The receptor was derived from a man between 60 and 70 years old with acute or convalescent COVID-19. The genes are TRBV27 and TRBJ1-1; 9 nucleotides align to TRBD1. Sequencing used peripheral blood. CDR3 region: CASRQGASTTEAFF. The CDR3 DNA is TGTGCCAGCAGACAGGGGGCAAGTACGACTGAAGCTTTCTTT.